The text below deals with one T cell receptor (beta chain). Authors' analysis steps: Estimates of nucleated cell counts were drawn from the amplification of reference gene primers. Generated by immunoSEQ multiplex PCR, the TCRdb table keeps only in-frame clones and is missing some. The V and J calls and clone size come from that table; D and trimming were worked out from the DNA. The table has 73,000 or so clones, about 80% seen once. Between the trimmed V and J ends, which lost 3 bases and 5 bases, there was a span of 20 bases. The CDR3 runs to 16 residues. Germline assignment: CDR1 SGDLS and CDR2 YYNGEE. This sample is drawn from a study of blood T cell repertoires in COVID-19.

Material: peripheral blood. The V call is TRBV9, the J call TRBJ1-2; TRBD1 is a possible D gene (6 bases). The receptor's source is a woman aged 60-75 years with acute or convalescent COVID-19. The DNA of the CDR3 is TGTGCCAGCAGCGGGTCGCTTGGGGGCTTTTCATATGGCTACACCTTC. It specifies CASSGSLGGFSYGYTF.